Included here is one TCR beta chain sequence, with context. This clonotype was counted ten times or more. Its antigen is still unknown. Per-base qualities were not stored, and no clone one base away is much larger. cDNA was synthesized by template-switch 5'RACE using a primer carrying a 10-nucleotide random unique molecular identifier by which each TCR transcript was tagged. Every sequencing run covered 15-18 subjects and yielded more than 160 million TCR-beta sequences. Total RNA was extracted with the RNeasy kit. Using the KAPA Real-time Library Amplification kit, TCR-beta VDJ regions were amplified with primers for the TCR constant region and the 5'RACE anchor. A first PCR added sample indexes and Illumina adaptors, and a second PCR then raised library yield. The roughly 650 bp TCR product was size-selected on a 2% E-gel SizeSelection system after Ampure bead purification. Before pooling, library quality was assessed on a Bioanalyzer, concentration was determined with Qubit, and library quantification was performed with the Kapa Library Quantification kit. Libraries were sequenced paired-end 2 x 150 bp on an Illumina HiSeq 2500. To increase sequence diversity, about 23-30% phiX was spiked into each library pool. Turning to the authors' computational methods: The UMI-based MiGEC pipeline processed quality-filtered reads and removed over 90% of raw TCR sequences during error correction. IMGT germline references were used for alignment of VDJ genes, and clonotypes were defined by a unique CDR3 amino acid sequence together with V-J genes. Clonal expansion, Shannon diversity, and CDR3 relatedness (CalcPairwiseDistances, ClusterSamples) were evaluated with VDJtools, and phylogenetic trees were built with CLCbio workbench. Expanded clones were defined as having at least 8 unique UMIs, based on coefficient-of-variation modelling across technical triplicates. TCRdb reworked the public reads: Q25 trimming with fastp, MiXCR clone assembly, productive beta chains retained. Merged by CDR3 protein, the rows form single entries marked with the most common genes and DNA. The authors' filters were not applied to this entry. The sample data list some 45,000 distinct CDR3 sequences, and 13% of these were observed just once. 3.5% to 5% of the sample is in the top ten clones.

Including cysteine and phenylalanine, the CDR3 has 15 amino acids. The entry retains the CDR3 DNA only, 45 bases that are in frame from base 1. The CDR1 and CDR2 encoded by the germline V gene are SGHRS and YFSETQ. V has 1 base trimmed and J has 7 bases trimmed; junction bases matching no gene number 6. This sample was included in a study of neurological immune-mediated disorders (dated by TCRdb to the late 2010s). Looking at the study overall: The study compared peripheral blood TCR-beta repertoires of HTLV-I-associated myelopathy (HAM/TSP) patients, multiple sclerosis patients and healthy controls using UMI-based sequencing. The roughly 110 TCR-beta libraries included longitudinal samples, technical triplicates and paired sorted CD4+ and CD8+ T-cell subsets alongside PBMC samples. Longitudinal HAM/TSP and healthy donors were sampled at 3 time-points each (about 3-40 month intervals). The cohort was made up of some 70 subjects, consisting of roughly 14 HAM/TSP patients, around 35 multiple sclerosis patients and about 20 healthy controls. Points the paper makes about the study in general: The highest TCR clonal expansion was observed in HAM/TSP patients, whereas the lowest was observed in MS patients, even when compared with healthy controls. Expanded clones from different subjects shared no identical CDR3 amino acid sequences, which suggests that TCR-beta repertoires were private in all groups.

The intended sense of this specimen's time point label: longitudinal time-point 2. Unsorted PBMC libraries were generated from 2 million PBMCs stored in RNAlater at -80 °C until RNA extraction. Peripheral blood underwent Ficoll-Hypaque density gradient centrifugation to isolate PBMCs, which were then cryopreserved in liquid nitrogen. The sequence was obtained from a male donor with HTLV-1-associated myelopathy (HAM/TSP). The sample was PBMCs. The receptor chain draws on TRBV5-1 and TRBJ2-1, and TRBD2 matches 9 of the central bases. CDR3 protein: CASSLSLAGLNEQFF. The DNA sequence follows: TGCGCCAGCAGCTTGTCTCTAGCGGGGCTAAATGAGCAGTTCTTC.